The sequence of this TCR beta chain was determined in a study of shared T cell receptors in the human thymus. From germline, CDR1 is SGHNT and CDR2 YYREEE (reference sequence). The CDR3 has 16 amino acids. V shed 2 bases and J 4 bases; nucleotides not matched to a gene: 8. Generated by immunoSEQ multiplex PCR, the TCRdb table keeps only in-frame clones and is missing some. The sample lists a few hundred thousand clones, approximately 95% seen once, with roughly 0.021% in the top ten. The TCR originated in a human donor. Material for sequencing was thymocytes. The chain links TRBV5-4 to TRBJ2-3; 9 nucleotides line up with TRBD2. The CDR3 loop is CASSLFGGRGADTQYF. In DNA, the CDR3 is TGTGCCAGCAGCTTATTTGGCGGGAGGGGGGCAGATACGCAGTATTTT.